This is a list of T cell receptor beta chains from one sample in a study of T cells in Graves' hyperthyroidism and ophthalmopathy. TCRdb analysed the multiplex PCR reads with MiXCR anew, one entry per CDR3 protein. The sample includes fewer than 750,000 distinct CDR3 sequences, roughly 15% of them seen just once. Specimen: blood. The receptors were sampled from a woman in her 40s with Graves' ophthalmopathy. The CDR3 runs from the conserved cysteine through the conserved F or W. D genes are given only for firm matches. The size of a clone is reported for some rows only, either as once, few or many, or as a class for expanded clones.

D	V	size	J	CDR3	DNA
TRBD1	TRBV12-3/TRBV12-4	many	TRBJ1-2	CASGQGAGYTF	TGTGCCAGCGGACAGGGGGCTGGCTACACCTTC
NA	TRBV25-1	NA	TRBJ2-7	CATQGRLGQSYEQYF	TGTGCCACTCAAGGCCGCCTGGGTCAATCCTACGAGCAGTACTTC
NA	TRBV20-1	NA	TRBJ2-5	CSGRLTRETQYF	TGCAGTGGAAGACTAACCAGGGAGACCCAGTACTTC
TRBD2	TRBV5-1	NA	TRBJ2-7	CASSMGLASYEQYF	TGCGCCAGCAGCATGGGACTAGCTTCATACGAGCAGTACTTC
TRBD2	TRBV4-1	many	TRBJ2-7	CASSPVAGEFYEQYF	TGCGCCAGCAGCCCTGTGGCGGGAGAGTTCTACGAGCAGTACTTC
TRBD1	TRBV19	many	TRBJ2-5	CASSMAGTGLGTQYF	TGTGCCAGTAGTATGGCCGGGACAGGGCTCGGGACCCAGTACTTC
NA	TRBV12-3/TRBV12-4	many	TRBJ1-1	CASSPPPQGRTEAFF	TGTGCCAGCAGCCCCCCGCCACAGGGAAGGACTGAAGCTTTCTTT
NA	TRBV7-2	many	TRBJ2-7	CASSLGLGWGEQYF	TGTGCCAGCAGCTTAGGATTGGGATGGGGCGAGCAGTACTTC
TRBD1	TRBV6-2/TRBV6-3	NA	TRBJ1-5	CASSYRTGGNSNQPQHF	TGTGCCAGCAGTTACAGGACAGGGGGGAATAGCAATCAGCCCCAGCATTTT
NA	TRBV7-9	NA	TRBJ2-2	CASSSLREGELFF	TGTGCCAGCAGCTCCCTTAGGGAGGGGGAGCTGTTTTTT
TRBD1	TRBV24-1	NA	TRBJ1-4	CATSEGQGTNEKLFF	TGTGCCACCAGTGAGGGACAGGGCACTAATGAAAAACTGTTTTTT
NA	TRBV7-9	many	TRBJ2-7	CASSLSSVDEQYF	TGTGCCAGCAGCTTAAGCTCCGTCGACGAGCAGTACTTC
TRBD2	TRBV4-1	many	TRBJ2-2	CASSQDHRGAGELFF	TGCGCCAGCAGCCAAGATCATCGGGGGGCCGGGGAGCTGTTTTTT
NA	TRBV28	many	TRBJ1-1	CASSFLGALGTEAFF	TGTGCCAGCAGTTTCTTGGGAGCCCTGGGGACTGAAGCTTTCTTT
NA	TRBV3-1	NA	TRBJ1-4	CASSETATNEKLFF	TGTGCCAGCAGCGAAACGGCAACTAATGAAAAACTGTTTTTT
NA	TRBV20-1	many	TRBJ2-5	CSARGDSGPGETQYF	TGCAGTGCTAGAGGTGACAGCGGCCCTGGAGAGACCCAGTACTTC
NA	TRBV29-1	many	TRBJ2-7	CSVGGVMGSYEQYF	TGCAGCGTTGGGGGGGTGATGGGCTCCTACGAGCAGTACTTC
TRBD2	TRBV12-3/TRBV12-4	NA	TRBJ2-7	CASSLRGLAGYYEQYF	TGTGCCAGCAGTTTAAGGGGACTAGCGGGATACTACGAGCAGTACTTC
TRBD2	TRBV20-1	few	TRBJ2-5	CSASYGGGETQYF	TGCAGTGCTAGCTACGGCGGGGGAGAGACCCAGTACTTC
NA	TRBV28	many	TRBJ2-7	CASRTPGSDEQYF	TGTGCCAGCAGGACGCCAGGGAGCGACGAGCAGTACTTC
NA	TRBV24-1	many	TRBJ1-5	CATSGLRGADGNQPQHF	TGTGCCACCAGTGGTCTTCGAGGGGCTGATGGCAATCAGCCCCAGCATTTT
TRBD2	TRBV7-2	many	TRBJ2-7	CASSTRDYAYEQYF	TGTGCCAGCAGCACCCGGGACTACGCCTACGAGCAGTACTTC
NA	TRBV6-5	many	TRBJ1-2	CASSYTPQYGYTF	TGTGCCAGCAGTTATACGCCCCAATATGGCTACACCTTC
NA	TRBV30	many	TRBJ1-2	CAWSVLGPFGGYTF	TGTGCCTGGAGTGTACTCGGCCCCTTTGGTGGCTACACCTTC
NA	TRBV29-1	many	TRBJ2-7	CSVGSGNYEQYF	TGCAGCGTTGGCTCAGGGAACTACGAGCAGTACTTC
TRBD2	TRBV6-2/TRBV6-3	many	TRBJ2-7	CASSYTSALYEQYF	TGTGCCAGCAGTTACACTAGCGCTCTCTACGAGCAGTACTTC
NA	TRBV4-2	NA	TRBJ2-7	CASSQGSGGSYEQYF	TGTGCCAGCAGCCAAGGTTCTGGGGGCTCCTACGAGCAGTACTTC
TRBD2	TRBV6-2/TRBV6-3	many	TRBJ2-5	CASSYPGLAGERETQYF	TGTGCCAGCAGTTACCCTGGACTAGCGGGAGAGCGAGAGACCCAGTACTTC
TRBD2	TRBV19	NA	TRBJ2-1	CASSMTSGSRSYNEQFF	TGTGCCAGTAGTATGACTAGCGGGAGTAGGTCCTACAATGAGCAGTTCTTC
NA	TRBV6-1	NA	TRBJ2-3	CASRGSGFSTDTQYF	TGTGCCAGCAGGGGGAGCGGTTTTAGCACAGATACGCAGTATTTT
NA	TRBV3-1	few	TRBJ2-7	CASSQQVGPPYEQYF	TGTGCCAGCAGCCAACAGGTTGGACCACCCTACGAGCAGTACTTC
NA	TRBV9	NA	TRBJ1-3	CASSVVPRTSGNTIYF	TGTGCCAGCAGCGTAGTTCCTCGGACCTCTGGAAACACCATATATTTT
NA	TRBV27	many	TRBJ2-7	CASSLSWRGLASYSSYEQYF	TGTGCCAGCAGTTTATCGTGGAGGGGCCTAGCCAGTTACTCTTCCTACGAGCAGTACTTC
TRBD2	TRBV5-1	NA	TRBJ2-7	CASSHLPGTSGYEQYF	TGCGCCAGCAGCCACCTCCCCGGGACTAGCGGCTACGAGCAGTACTTC
TRBD1	TRBV11-2	many	TRBJ1-1	CASMKRPHRGGNTEAFF	TGTGCCAGCATGAAACGTCCACACAGGGGAGGGAACACTGAAGCTTTCTTT
NA	TRBV18	many	TRBJ2-5	CASSLRTVQDGTQYF	TGTGCCAGCTCACTCCGGACAGTCCAGGATGGGACCCAGTACTTC
TRBD1	TRBV15	NA	TRBJ1-1	CATSGTGDVHTEAFF	TGTGCCACCTCCGGGACAGGGGATGTCCACACTGAAGCTTTCTTT
NA	TRBV6-2/TRBV6-3	NA	TRBJ2-5	CASSNPLRQETQYF	TGTGCCAGCAGCAACCCGTTGAGGCAAGAGACCCAGTACTTC
TRBD1	TRBV4-2	few	TRBJ1-2	CASSQDSDRVDGYTF	TGTGCCAGCAGCCAAGATTCGGACAGGGTTGATGGCTACACCTTC
NA	TRBV2	few	TRBJ1-2	CASSRKPLRQAPRGYTF	TGTGCCAGCAGTCGTAAACCATTGAGACAGGCACCGCGGGGCTACACCTTC